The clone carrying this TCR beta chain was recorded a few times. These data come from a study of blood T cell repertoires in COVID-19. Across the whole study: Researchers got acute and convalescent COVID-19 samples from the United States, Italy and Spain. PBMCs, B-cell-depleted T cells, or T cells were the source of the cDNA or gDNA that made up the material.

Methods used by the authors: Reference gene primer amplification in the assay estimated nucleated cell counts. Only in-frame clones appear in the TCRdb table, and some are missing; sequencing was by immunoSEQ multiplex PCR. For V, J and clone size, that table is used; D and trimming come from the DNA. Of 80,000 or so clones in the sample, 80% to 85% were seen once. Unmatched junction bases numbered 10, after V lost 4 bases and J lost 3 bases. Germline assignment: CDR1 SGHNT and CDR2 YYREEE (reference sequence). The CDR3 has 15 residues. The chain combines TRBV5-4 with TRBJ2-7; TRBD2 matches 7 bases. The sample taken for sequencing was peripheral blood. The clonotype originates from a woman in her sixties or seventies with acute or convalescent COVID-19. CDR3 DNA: TGTGCCAGCAGCCTACCAGTTGGCGGGAGCTACGAGCAGTACTTC. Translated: CASSLPVGGSYEQYF.